Listed here are 9 T cell receptor beta chains from one sample, sequenced in a study of blood T cell repertoires in COVID-19. Sequencing used immunoSEQ multiplex PCR; TCRdb keeps in-frame clones, though not all of them. The sample consists of 200,000 to 250,000 clones, 88% of them appearing once. The sample taken for sequencing was PBMCs or T cells enriched from blood (not recorded which). The source is a woman aged 25 to 45 who had recovered from COVID-19.

The chain combines TRBV18 with TRBJ1-1, with D perhaps matching TRBD1 (5 bases). V dropped 2 bases and J dropped 10 bases, with 11 bases sitting between them. Germline CDR1 KGHSH, CDR2 LQKENI. CDR3 size: 12 residues. As DNA, the CDR3 is TGTGCCAGCTCACCAGTTGGGCAGGGAGCTTTCTTT. It is translated as CASSPVGQGAFF.

The chain joins TRBV27 to TRBJ2-5; perhaps TRBD1 as D (6 bases). V was cut by 2 bases and J by 4 bases, with 14 bases left in between. This CDR3 contains 15 residues. CDR1 and CDR2 (germline): MNHEY, SMNVEV (reference sequence). The CDR3 DNA is TGTGCCAGCAGTTTAGTAGAGGGCAGGGGAGAGACCCAGTACTTC. It specifies CASSLVEGRGETQYF.

This clone has only a few counts. V usage is TRBV18 and J usage is TRBJ1-1, with 7 bases identical to TRBD1. Germline V gene sequence: CDR1 KGHSH, CDR2 LQKENI. The CDR3 length is 13 residues. V gave up 2 bases and J gave up 11 bases; unmatched junction bases: 8. CDR3 bases: TGTGCCAGCTCACCAGGGACAGTCGTTGGGGCTTTCTTT. It is translated as CASSPGTVVGAFF.

The chain couples TRBV5-5 to TRBJ1-5, with a tentative D call TRBD1 (5 bases). The germline CDR1 and CDR2 sequences are SGHKS and YYEKEE (reference sequence). The CDR3 spans 15 residues. With 2 bases removed from V and 7 bases from J, the gap between germline ends came to 16 bases. The chain's CDR3 is CASSLLTEGVQPQHF. CDR3 DNA sequence: TGTGCCAGCAGCTTACTCACTGAAGGGGTCCAGCCCCAGCATTTT.

The chain uses TRBV29-1 and TRBJ1-1; D may be TRBD1 (5 bases). Germline lookup yields CDR1 SQVTM and CDR2 ANQGSEA. The germline V and J ends were trimmed by 0 bases and 1 base, with 6 bases remaining between them. The CDR3 contains 13 residues. CDR3: CSVEDGGNTEAFF. CDR3 in DNA: TGCAGCGTTGAAGACGGGGGGAACACTGAAGCTTTCTTT.

The gene calls are TRBV5-1 and TRBJ2-7; perhaps TRBD1 as D (6 bases). Germline loops: CDR1 SGHRS, CDR2 YFSETQ. With 0 bases removed from V and 0 bases from J, the gap between germline ends came to 16 bases. This CDR3 has 17 amino acids. The CDR3 region has the DNA TGCGCCAGCAGCTTGGGGCCTCCGGGACAATTCTCCTACGAGCAGTACTTC. This translates into CASSLGPPGQFSYEQYF. The whole variable domain, filled in from reference TRBV5-1 and TRBJ2-7, reads KAGVTQTPRYLIKTRGQQVTLSCSPISGHRSVSWYQQTPGQGLQFLFEYFSETQRNKGNFPGRFSGRQFSNSRSEMNVSTLELGDSALYLCASSLGPPGQFSYEQYFGPGTRLTVT.

The chain employs TRBV19 and TRBJ2-7, with unresolved D. The V gene lost 6 bases and the J gene lost 5 bases, with 11 bases spanning the gap. Germline CDR1 reads LNHDA; CDR2 reads SQIVND (reference sequence). CDR3 length equals 12 residues. The CDR3 sequence: CASSDWSHEQYF. The DNA for the CDR3 is TGTGCCAGTAGCGACTGGTCTCACGAGCAGTACTTC.

This clone was recorded once. This chain links TRBV7-2 with TRBJ2-2; 15 bases fit TRBD2. Losses at the gene ends were 3 bases for V and 0 bases for J; bases not matched to a gene: 2. Germline values: CDR1 SGHTA, CDR2 FQGNSA. The CDR3 is made up of 18 amino acids. CDR3 sequence: CASSLWTSGGANTGELFF. CDR3 DNA sequence: TGTGCCAGCAGCTTGTGGACTAGCGGGGGGGCGAACACCGGGGAGCTGTTTTTT.

The rearrangement links TRBV10-3 to TRBJ2-1; D might be TRBD1 (6 bases). Germline CDR1 is ENHRY and CDR2 is SYGVKD. Trimming shortened V by 1 base and J by 7 bases, and 17 bases separated the two germline ends. The CDR3 totals 16 residues. CDR3 sequence: CAISELLGHEANEQFF. CDR3 nucleotides: TGTGCCATCAGTGAGTTATTGGGACATGAGGCGAATGAGCAGTTCTTC.